Shown below are 25 T cell receptor beta chains from a single sample sequenced in a study of blood T cell repertoires in COVID-19. Profiled with immunoSEQ multiplex PCR; TCRdb holds only in-frame clones, not every one. The table shows some 300,000 clones, with 80% to 90% occurring only once. The sample consisted of PBMCs or T cells enriched from blood (not recorded which). These receptors were collected from a man under 40 who had recovered from COVID-19.

This clone occurred once. The chain employs TRBV19 and TRBJ1-2; 12 bases match TRBD1. Germline lookup yields CDR1 LNHDA and CDR2 SQIVND (reference sequence). The V segment lost 5 bases and the J segment 4 bases; nucleotides outside the gene matches: 14. There are 18 residues in the CDR3. Here the CDR3 reads CASSPSGDRGPIFYGYTF. The CDR3 DNA reads TGTGCCAGTAGTCCATCGGGGGACAGGGGGCCGATTTTCTATGGCTACACCTTC. The entire variable domain, with the rest obtained from reference TRBV19 and TRBJ1-2, is as follows: DGGITQSPKYLFRKEGQNVTLSCEQNLNHDAMYWYRQDPGQGLRLIYYSQIVNDFQKGDIAEGYSVSREKKESFPLTVTSAQKNPTAFYLCASSPSGDRGPIFYGYTFGSGTRLTVV.

The V and J genes are TRBV28 and TRBJ2-1; 9 nucleotides agree with TRBD1. CDR1 MDHEN and CDR2 SYDVKM come from the germline V gene. The CDR3 is made up of 16 amino acids. V trimming: 8 bases; J trimming: 7 bases; junction bases outside the gene matches: 15. The CDR3 sequence: CASQRPDYRGLNEQFF. CDR3 DNA: TGTGCCAGCCAGCGTCCGGATTACAGGGGGCTGAATGAGCAGTTCTTC.

CDR3 sequence: CATSREAYGYTF. The CDR3 nucleotides read TGTGCCACCAGCAGGGAGGCCTATGGCTACACCTTC. The rearrangement links TRBV24-1 to TRBJ1-2, with a possible D match to TRBD1 (5 bases). There are 12 residues in the CDR3. V lost 7 bases to trimming and J lost 4 bases, with 9 bases between them. Per the germline V gene, CDR1 is KGHDR and CDR2 is SFDVKD.

As for this clone: This same CDR3 is encoded by further DNA sequences in the sample. The chain links TRBV5-5 to TRBJ1-1, with a possible D match to TRBD1 (6 bases). V was clipped by 4 bases and J by 4 bases, with 11 bases between them. The CDR3 totals 13 residues. Germline CDR1 and CDR2: SGHKS and YYEKEE (reference sequence). The DNA of the CDR3 is TGTGCCAGCAGCCTACAGGGTTTCACTGAAGCTTTCTTT. Translation gives CASSLQGFTEAFF. Complete variable domain (other parts from reference TRBV5-5 and TRBJ1-1): DAGVTQSPTHLIKTRGQQVTLRCSPISGHKSVSWYQQVLGQGPQFIFQYYEKEERGRGNFPDRFSARQFPNYSSELNVNALLLGDSALYLCASSLQGFTEAFFGQGTRLTVV.

The chain links TRBV7-6 to TRBJ2-3, with D possibly TRBD1 on 6 matching bases. V was pared by 1 base and J by 1 base, with 9 bases between. The CDR3 totals 15 residues. The germline V gene encodes CDR1 SGHVS and CDR2 FNYEAQ. CDR3 bases: TGTGCCAGCAGCTTAGGGAAGGGGGGCACAGATACGCAGTATTTT. Protein product: CASSLGKGGTDTQYF. Full variable domain (rest looked up from reference TRBV7-6 and TRBJ2-3): GAGVSQSPRYKVTKRGQDVALRCDPISGHVSLYWYRQALGQGPEFLTYFNYEAQQDKSGLPNDRFSAERPEGSISTLTIQRTEQRDSAMYRCASSLGKGGTDTQYFGPGTRLTVL.

This clone was picked up one time. The chain has TRBV24-1 and TRBJ1-2; D may be TRBD1 (5 bases). CDR1 and CDR2 from the germline V gene are KGHDR and SFDVKD. V lost 0 bases to trimming and J lost 6 bases, with 13 bases between them. This CDR3 contains 15 residues. The CDR3 sequence is CATSDLVTGRDGYTF. In DNA form, the CDR3 reads TGTGCCACCAGTGATTTGGTAACAGGACGCGATGGCTACACCTTC.

The genes are TRBV2 and TRBJ1-4; possibly TRBD1 for D (5 bases). Trimming cost V 5 bases and J 3 bases, with 10 bases left between them. The V gene's germline CDR1 is SNHLY and CDR2 FYNNEI. The CDR3 runs 14 residues. CDR3 sequence: CASSRRGANEKLFF. The CDR3 DNA reads TGTGCCAGCAGTAGGAGGGGCGCTAATGAAAAACTGTTTTTT.

The chain is built from TRBV9 and TRBJ1-3, with TRBD1 as a possible D gene (5 bases). In germline, CDR1 is SGDLS, CDR2 YYNGEE. Trimming stripped 0 bases from V and 0 bases from J, with 7 bases between. This CDR3 contains 15 residues. DNA for the CDR3: TGTGCCAGCAGCGTAGGACAGAGCTCTGGAAACACCATATATTTT. Encoded protein: CASSVGQSSGNTIYF.

The CDR3 here is CASSYRGKRDTIYF. CDR3 sequence (DNA): TGTGCCAGCAGTTACAGAGGCAAGCGGGACACCATATATTTT. The chain recombines TRBV6-5 with TRBJ1-3; D not resolved. Looked up from germline, CDR1 is MNHEY and CDR2 is SVGAGI. Trimming removed 2 bases at V and 8 bases at J, with 13 bases between. The CDR3 contains 14 residues.

The sample holds a few counts of this clone. The chain employs TRBV29-1 and TRBJ2-7; 14 bases are shared with TRBD2. The V and J ends lost 7 bases and 6 bases, in that order; junction bases with no gene match: 5. This CDR3 region has 13 residues. Germline V gene data show CDR1 as SQVTM and CDR2 as ANQGSEA. This CDR3 reads CSASGTSGSEQYF. The CDR3 nucleotides are TGCAGCGCATCCGGGACTAGCGGGAGCGAGCAGTACTTC.

The genes are TRBV7-9 and TRBJ2-5, with D perhaps matching TRBD2 (5 bases). The CDR3 totals 17 residues. Trimming took off 1 base at V and 2 bases at J, with 17 bases between the two ends. Germline assignment: CDR1 SEHNR and CDR2 FQNEAQ (reference sequence). CDR3: CASSLDPGLQFQETQYF. The CDR3 DNA is TGTGCCAGCAGCTTAGATCCCGGACTTCAATTTCAAGAGACCCAGTACTTC.

The rearrangement uses TRBV5-4 and TRBJ1-1; possibly TRBD1 for D (5 bases). Trimming pared 0 bases from V and 4 bases from J, leaving 10 bases between. The CDR3 length is 14 residues. CDR1 and CDR2 (germline): SGHNT, YYREEE (reference sequence). CDR3 protein: CASSLVRGATEAFF. The CDR3 DNA reads TGTGCCAGCAGCTTGGTCCGTGGGGCCACTGAAGCTTTCTTT.

The chain couples TRBV5-1 to TRBJ2-3; 8 bases agree with TRBD1. Germline assignment: CDR1 SGHRS and CDR2 YFSETQ. V trimming: 7 bases; J trimming: 4 bases; junction bases outside the gene matches: 2. This CDR3 has 12 amino acids. The CDR3 sequence is CASRQGSDTQYF. In DNA, the CDR3 is TGCGCCAGCCGACAGGGGTCAGATACGCAGTATTTT.

This clone was seen many times. The rearrangement links TRBV19 to TRBJ1-5; no reliable D call. The germline V gene encodes CDR1 LNHDA and CDR2 SQIVND (reference sequence). V lost 3 bases, J lost 0 bases, and 15 bases lay in between. The CDR3 runs to 17 residues. This CDR3 is CASSMAVRRASNQPQHF. The CDR3 DNA reads TGTGCCAGTAGTATGGCCGTAAGGAGGGCTAGCAATCAGCCCCAGCATTTT.

The CDR3 DNA follows: TGTGCCAGCAGTTACAACGAGGGTGAAAAACTGTTTTTT. Amino acids: CASSYNEGEKLFF. The rearrangement uses TRBV6-5 and TRBJ1-4; D ambiguous. Germline V gene lookup returns CDR1 MNHEY and CDR2 SVGAGI. The CDR3 loop spans 13 amino acids. Deletions cut 2 bases from V and 7 bases from J, with 8 bases between.

This rearrangement joins TRBV5-4 to TRBJ2-2; 9 bases are a match to TRBD1. In germline, CDR1 is SGHNT, CDR2 YYREEE (reference sequence). The CDR3 runs to 15 residues. V lost 2 bases to trimming and J lost 8 bases; unmatched junction nucleotides: 7. This CDR3 reads CASSFGGTGSGELFF. The CDR3 nucleotides are TGTGCCAGCAGCTTTGGGGGGACAGGGTCGGGGGAGCTGTTTTTT. The whole variable domain, remainder taken from reference TRBV5-4 and TRBJ2-2, is ETGVTQSPTHLIKTRGQQVTLRCSSQSGHNTVSWYQQALGQGPQFIFQYYREEENGRGNFPPRFSGLQFPNYSSELNVNALELDDSALYLCASSFGGTGSGELFFGEGSRLTVL.

The V call is TRBV14, the J call TRBJ1-6; 7 nucleotides line up with TRBD1. From germline, CDR1 is SGHDN and CDR2 FVKESK. CDR3 length equals 14 residues. V shed 7 bases and J 8 bases; nucleotides not matched to a gene: 8. The CDR3 region has the DNA TGTGCCAGCAAAGAAACGACAGGGTATTCACCCCTCCACTTT. Its protein product is CASKETTGYSPLHF.

This clone appeared once. The chain uses TRBV6-2 or TRBV6-3 and TRBJ1-2; D gene ambiguous. Germline values: CDR1 MNHEY, CDR2 SVGEGT. V shed 1 base and J shed 0 bases, with 9 bases lying between them. The CDR3 is 15 amino acids. CDR3 coding DNA: TGTGCCAGCAGTTACTTTCTCGCGGCTAACTATGGCTACACCTTC. Translating it yields CASSYFLAANYGYTF.

On this clone: Other DNA sequences from this sample encode an identical CDR3 as well. This sequence joins TRBV18 and TRBJ2-1, with 9 bases that match TRBD1. There are 15 residues in the CDR3. Germline-derived CDR1 and CDR2 are KGHSH and LQKENI. V shed 3 bases, J shed 3 bases, and the junction held 3 bases outside the gene matches. The CDR3 here is CASSPPGQGYNEQFF. In DNA, the CDR3 is TGTGCCAGCTCACCGCCGGGACAGGGCTACAATGAGCAGTTCTTC.

The rearrangement uses TRBV29-1 and TRBJ1-4, with no clear D. The CDR3 extends over 13 amino acids. V was cut by 5 bases and J by 4 bases, with 11 bases left in between. CDR1 and CDR2 from the germline V gene are SQVTM and ANQGSEA. DNA for the CDR3: TGCAGCGTTTCTGGGCATGGTAATGAAAAACTGTTTTTT. Amino acids: CSVSGHGNEKLFF.

J is TRBJ1-5 and V is TRBV27, with 9 nucleotides matching TRBD1. The CDR3 consists of 15 residues. The germline V gene encodes CDR1 MNHEY and CDR2 SMNVEV (reference sequence). V lost 4 bases and J lost 7; bases outside the gene matches: 8. CDR3 sequence: CASSSGTGRRQPQHF. The CDR3 DNA reads TGTGCCAGCAGTTCCGGGACAGGGCGGCGACAGCCCCAGCATTTT.

The V and J genes are TRBV7-8 and TRBJ2-3, with 7 bases fitting TRBD1. V shed 2 bases and J 4 bases; nucleotides not matched to a gene: 6. Germline V gene lookup returns CDR1 SGHVS and CDR2 FQNEAQ. CDR3 size: 15 residues. The CDR3 here is CASSLNRGPSDTQYF. The CDR3, as DNA: TGTGCCAGCAGCTTAAATAGGGGGCCTTCAGATACGCAGTATTTT.

The V and J genes are TRBV15 and TRBJ2-7; no reliable D call. The CDR3 consists of 15 residues. V was clipped by 1 base and J by 2 bases, with 12 bases between them. CDR1 LNHNV and CDR2 YYDKDF come from the germline V gene (reference sequence). The CDR3 region has the DNA TGTGCCACCAGCAGAGGAACTCCAAATACCTACGAGCAGTACTTC. It translates to CATSRGTPNTYEQYF. Full variable domain (rest looked up from reference TRBV15 and TRBJ2-7): DAMVIQNPRYQVTQFGKPVTLSCSQTLNHNVMYWYQQKSSQAPKLLFHYYDKDFNNEADTPDNFQSRRPNTSFCFLDIRSPGLGDTAMYLCATSRGTPNTYEQYFGPGTRLTVT.

In this sample, this clone turned up once. V gene TRBV11-2 combines with J gene TRBJ1-1; 8 bases agree with TRBD1. The CDR3 is made up of 15 amino acids. The V gene end was trimmed by 0 bases and the J gene end by 4 bases; junction bases not matched to a gene: 4. Germline lookup yields CDR1 SGHAT and CDR2 FQNNGV. CDR3 nucleotides: TGTGCCAGCAGCTTAGATAGGACAGGGTTCACTGAAGCTTTCTTT. This sequence encodes CASSLDRTGFTEAFF.

CDR3 residues: CASSYLGQLNTEAFF. The CDR3 nucleotides are TGTGCCAGCAGTTACTTGGGACAGCTGAACACTGAAGCTTTCTTT. The rearrangement links TRBV6-5 to TRBJ1-1, with 7 nucleotides matching TRBD1. The CDR3 contains 15 residues. The germline V gene has CDR1 MNHEY and CDR2 SVGAGI. After removal of 1 base from V and 0 bases from J, the junction contained 2 bases not matched to a gene.